Listed here are 18 T cell receptor beta chains from one sample, sequenced in a study of T cell responses to AZD1222 COVID-19 vaccine (dated by TCRdb to about 2021). What this sample's time point label stands for: baseline before first vaccination. Taken with the paper, the label for treatment or condition translates to: meningococcal conjugate vaccine given as trial control. Preparation of the library involved the immunoSEQ multiplex PCR assay. The source is immuneACCESS, and TCRdb retained only in-frame sequences with V and J called. Part of the clones is not carried over; for the studies checked, unresolved V genes explain less than half of this, and the remainder is unexplained. The table for this sample lists over 150,000 clones; approximately 87% of them were counted only once. The ten biggest clones cover under 7% of the sample. The source material was peripheral blood, sampled on day 0 of MenACWY control vaccination. These receptors all stem from an adult in good health.

V usage is TRBV5-1 and J usage is TRBJ2-2; 7 positions agree with TRBD1. The trim removed 3 bases at V and 4 bases at J, leaving 3 bases unmatched. The germline V gene has CDR1 SGHRS and CDR2 YFSETQ. This CDR3 has 14 residues. CDR3 nucleotides: TGCGCCAGCAGCTCGGGACAGACCACCGGGGAGCTGTTTTTT. Its translation: CASSSGQTTGELFF.

CDR3 residues: CASSQDLLQAYGYTF. CDR3 DNA sequence: TGTGCCAGCAGCCAAGATCTTTTACAGGCGTATGGCTACACCTTC. The gene calls are TRBV4-2 and TRBJ1-2, with D tentatively TRBD1 (5 bases). V was cut by 0 bases and J by 5 bases, with 13 bases left in between. This CDR3 region has 15 residues. The germline gives CDR1 LGHNA, CDR2 YNFKEQ.

The chain is built from TRBV5-1 and TRBJ1-2; 11 bases are a match to TRBD1. The CDR3 runs 16 residues. Germline CDR1 and CDR2: SGHRS and YFSETQ. Unmatched junction bases numbered 9, after V lost 5 bases and J lost 3 bases. The CDR3 loop reads CASRRTGGIQDYGYTF. In DNA, the CDR3 is TGCGCCAGCAGGCGGACAGGGGGCATACAGGACTATGGCTACACCTTC. The full variable domain, with the rest looked up from reference TRBV5-1 and TRBJ1-2, is KAGVTQTPRYLIKTRGQQVTLSCSPISGHRSVSWYQQTPGQGLQFLFEYFSETQRNKGNFPGRFSGRQFSNSRSEMNVSTLELGDSALYLCASRRTGGIQDYGYTFGSGTRLTVV.

The chain is built from TRBV6-5 and TRBJ1-2; possible D gene TRBD1, 6 bases. V lost 2 bases and J 7 bases, leaving 14 bases between the germline ends. The V gene's germline CDR1 is MNHEY and CDR2 SVGAGI. This CDR3 has 14 amino acids. CDR3 residues: CASSYTDGGGGYTF. CDR3 nucleotide sequence: TGTGCCAGCAGTTACACCGACGGGGGCGGTGGCTACACCTTC.

The chain couples TRBV5-1 to TRBJ2-7; no reliable D call. The CDR3 has 13 residues. V dropped 0 bases and J dropped 3 bases, with 7 bases sitting between them. The germline gives CDR1 SGHRS, CDR2 YFSETQ. CDR3 amino acids: CASSLELRYEQYF. CDR3 coding DNA: TGCGCCAGCAGCTTGGAACTGCGCTACGAGCAGTACTTC.

The chain couples TRBV7-6 to TRBJ1-2, with D maybe TRBD1 (6 bases). Germline loops: CDR1 SGHVS, CDR2 FNYEAQ. Trimming left V 5 bases short and J 6 bases short, with 16 bases between. This CDR3 contains 14 residues. This CDR3 reads CASSPLDSPNGYTF. The CDR3 DNA reads as TGTGCCAGCAGCCCCCTGGACAGCCCCAATGGCTACACCTTC.

To note about this clone: The final CDR3 position lacks the conserved phenylalanine or tryptophan, pointing to a likely read error. The DNA is omitted, as the CDR3 cannot be located on it reliably, and the CDR3 follows TCRdb's listing. The CDR3 protein is CASSESPTEEI. The rearrangement joins TRBV10-1 to TRBJ2-7. The CDR3 contains 11 residues when both ends are counted. Per germline, CDR1 WNHNN and CDR2 SYGVQD (reference sequence).

V usage is TRBV20-1 and J usage is TRBJ2-2; a weak D match, TRBD1 (5 bases). Trimming took 5 bases from V and 6 from J, leaving 7 bases between them. CDR3 size: 11 residues. CDR1 and CDR2 (germline): DFQATT, SNEGSKA (reference sequence). CDR3 in amino acids: CSAGAPGELFF. The CDR3 DNA reads TGCAGTGCTGGGGCCCCCGGGGAGCTGTTTTTT.

This chain joins TRBV19 and TRBJ2-5; D is perhaps TRBD1 or TRBD2 (6 bases each). The CDR3 spans 14 residues. Trimming stripped 5 bases from V and 5 bases from J, with 15 bases between. Germline V gives CDR1 LNHDA, CDR2 SQIVND (reference sequence). Written as DNA, the CDR3 is TGTGCCAGTAGTCACGGACGGAGGGGGGAGACCCAGTACTTC. It yields the protein CASSHGRRGETQYF. Full variable domain (rest looked up from reference TRBV19 and TRBJ2-5): DGGITQSPKYLFRKEGQNVTLSCEQNLNHDAMYWYRQDPGQGLRLIYYSQIVNDFQKGDIAEGYSVSREKKESFPLTVTSAQKNPTAFYLCASSHGRRGETQYFGPGTRLLVL.

This clone was recorded once. The genes are TRBV6-6 and TRBJ1-1; 7 nucleotides agree with TRBD1. J was trimmed by 8 bases and V by 7 bases; bases with no gene match: 13. The CDR3 spans 14 residues. Looked up from germline, CDR1 is MNHNY and CDR2 is SVGAGI (reference sequence). The CDR3 reads CASTKTGQQQEAFF. CDR3 sequence (DNA): TGTGCCAGCACCAAGACAGGGCAGCAACAGGAAGCTTTCTTT.

Only one count was recorded for this clone. The genes are TRBV12-3 or TRBV12-4 and TRBJ2-7, with unresolved D. This CDR3 is 12 amino acids long. The V end was cut by 6 bases, the J end by 0 bases, with 6 bases between. CDR3 sequence reads: CASSRSSYEQYF. The DNA for the CDR3 is TGTGCCAGCAGCCGGAGCTCCTACGAGCAGTACTTC.

The chain joins TRBV6-6 to TRBJ2-5; tentatively, D is TRBD2 (6 bases). V was clipped by 5 bases and J by 4 bases, with 20 bases between them. The CDR3 is made up of 16 amino acids. CDR1 is MNHNY and CDR2 is SVGAGI in the germline V gene (reference sequence). The CDR3 DNA is TGTGCCAGCAGTCGACGCCGCCCTAGCGAATTAGAGACCCAGTACTTC. Amino acids: CASSRRRPSELETQYF.

CDR3 sequence: CASGTSGGLTSQYF. As DNA, the CDR3 is TGTGCCAGCGGGACTAGCGGGGGCCTCACATCCCAGTACTTC. This chain connects TRBV28 to TRBJ2-5, with 14 bases matching TRBD2. V shed 8 bases and J 9 bases; nucleotides not matched to a gene: 8. The CDR3 contains 14 residues. Germline CDR1 MDHEN, CDR2 SYDVKM.

The chain has TRBV11-3 and TRBJ1-2; 10 positions agree with TRBD1. The CDR3 runs 14 residues. Per germline, CDR1 SGHNT and CDR2 YENEEA. V dropped 6 bases and J dropped 7; count of bases not matched to a gene: 8. The CDR3 loop is CASRPRQGAIGYTF. In DNA, the CDR3 is TGTGCCAGCAGACCTCGACAGGGGGCAATTGGCTACACCTTC.

The CDR3 sequence is CASSQGERSSGNTIYF. The CDR3 DNA is TGTGCCAGCAGCCAAGGAGAGAGGAGCTCTGGAAACACCATATATTTT. J is TRBJ1-3 and V is TRBV4-2; D is uncertain. V lost 1 base and J lost 0, with 10 bases in between. Germline lookup yields CDR1 LGHNA and CDR2 YNFKEQ. This CDR3 contains 16 residues.

CDR3 nucleotide sequence: TGTGCCAGCAGCCAAGAGGTAAAGAACACTGAAGCTTTCTTT. It specifies CASSQEVKNTEAFF. The V gene is TRBV4-2, the J gene TRBJ1-1; D is ambiguous. V dropped 0 bases and J dropped 1 base, with 6 bases sitting between them. The germline CDR1 and CDR2 sequences are LGHNA and YNFKEQ. This CDR3 comprises 14 residues.

The chain combines TRBV4-2 with TRBJ2-7; D is possibly TRBD2 (5 bases). Deletions cut 2 bases from V and 0 bases from J, with 20 bases between. Germline CDR1 and CDR2: LGHNA and YNFKEQ. The CDR3 has 18 residues. For the CDR3, the DNA is TGTGCCAGCAGCCAAACACCTCCCCCAGCGGCCAGCTCCTACGAGCAGTACTTC. Its protein product is CASSQTPPPAASSYEQYF.

This clone appeared once. The chain couples TRBV13 to TRBJ1-5; D ambiguous. V was trimmed by 2 bases and J by 6 bases, leaving 5 bases between them. CDR1 and CDR2 from the germline V gene are PRHDT and FYEKMQ (reference sequence). The CDR3 is 12 residues long. Written as DNA, the CDR3 is TGTGCCAGCAGCTTACGTAGTCAGCCCCAGCATTTT. Translation gives CASSLRSQPQHF.